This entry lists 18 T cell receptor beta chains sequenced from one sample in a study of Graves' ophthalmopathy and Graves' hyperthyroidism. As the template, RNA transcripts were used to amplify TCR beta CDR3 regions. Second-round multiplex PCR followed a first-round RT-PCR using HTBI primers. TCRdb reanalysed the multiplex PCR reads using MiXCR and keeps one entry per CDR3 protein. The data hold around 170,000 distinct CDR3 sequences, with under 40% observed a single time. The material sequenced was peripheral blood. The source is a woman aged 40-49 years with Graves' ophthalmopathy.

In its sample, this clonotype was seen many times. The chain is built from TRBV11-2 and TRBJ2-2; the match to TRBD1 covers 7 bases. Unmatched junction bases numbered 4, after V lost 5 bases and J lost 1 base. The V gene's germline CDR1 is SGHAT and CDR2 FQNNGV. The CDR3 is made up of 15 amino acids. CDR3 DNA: TGTGCCAGCAGCCCCTGGACAGGGAACACCGGGGAGCTGTTTTTT. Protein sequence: CASSPWTGNTGELFF.

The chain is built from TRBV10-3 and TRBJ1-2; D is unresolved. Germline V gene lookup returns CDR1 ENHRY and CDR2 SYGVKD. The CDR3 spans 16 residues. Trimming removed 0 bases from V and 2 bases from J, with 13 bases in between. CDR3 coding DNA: TGTGCCATCAGTGAGTCTTCTGGCACACCAAACTATGGCTACACCTTC. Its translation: CAISESSGTPNYGYTF.

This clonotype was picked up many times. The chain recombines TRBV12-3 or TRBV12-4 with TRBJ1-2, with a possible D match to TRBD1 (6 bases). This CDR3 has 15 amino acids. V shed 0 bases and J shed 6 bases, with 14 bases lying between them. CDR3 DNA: TGTGCCAGCAGTTTAGCCCCAGGGGATGCGGATGGCTACACCTTC. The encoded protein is CASSLAPGDADGYTF.

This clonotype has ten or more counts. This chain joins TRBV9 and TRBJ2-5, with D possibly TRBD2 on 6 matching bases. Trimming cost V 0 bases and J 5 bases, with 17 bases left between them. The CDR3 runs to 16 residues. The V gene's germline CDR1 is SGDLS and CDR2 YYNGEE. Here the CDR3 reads CASSVDAMGGLETQYF. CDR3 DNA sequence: TGTGCCAGCAGCGTAGATGCGATGGGAGGTCTTGAGACCCAGTACTTC.

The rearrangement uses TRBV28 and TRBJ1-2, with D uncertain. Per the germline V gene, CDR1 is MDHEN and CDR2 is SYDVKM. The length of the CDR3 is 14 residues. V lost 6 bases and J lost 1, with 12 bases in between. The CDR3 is CASSPRGYNYGYTF. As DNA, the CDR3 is TGTGCCAGCAGCCCGAGAGGGTATAACTATGGCTACACCTTC.

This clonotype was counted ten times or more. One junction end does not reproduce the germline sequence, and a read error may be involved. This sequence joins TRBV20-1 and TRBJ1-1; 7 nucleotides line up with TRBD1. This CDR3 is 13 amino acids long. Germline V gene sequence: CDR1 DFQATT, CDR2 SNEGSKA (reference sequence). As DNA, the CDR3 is TGCAGTGCTAGTGACCAGGGGGACACTGGAGCTTTCTTT. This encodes CSASDQGDTGAFF.

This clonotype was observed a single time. The CDR3 nucleotides read TGTGCCAGCAGTCAAGGGTCAAGGGGGTCTGGCTACACCTTC. The encoded protein is CASSQGSRGSGYTF. V usage is TRBV2 and J usage is TRBJ1-2; perhaps TRBD1 as D (6 bases). V lost 5 bases to trimming and J lost 7 bases, with 17 bases between them. The CDR3 is 14 amino acids. The germline V gene has CDR1 SNHLY and CDR2 FYNNEI. Supplemented by reference TRBV2 and TRBJ1-2, the full variable domain reads EPEVTQTPSHQVTQMGQEVILRCVPISNHLYFYWYRQILGQKVEFLVSFYNNEISEKSEIFDDQFSVERPDGSNFTLKIRSTKLEDSAMYFCASSQGSRGSGYTFGSGTRLTVV.

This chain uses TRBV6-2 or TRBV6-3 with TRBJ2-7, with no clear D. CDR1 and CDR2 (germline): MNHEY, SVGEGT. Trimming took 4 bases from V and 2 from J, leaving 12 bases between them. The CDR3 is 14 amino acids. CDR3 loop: CASSSRVGAYEQYF. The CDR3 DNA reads TGTGCCAGCAGTTCCCGTGTCGGCGCCTACGAGCAGTACTTC.

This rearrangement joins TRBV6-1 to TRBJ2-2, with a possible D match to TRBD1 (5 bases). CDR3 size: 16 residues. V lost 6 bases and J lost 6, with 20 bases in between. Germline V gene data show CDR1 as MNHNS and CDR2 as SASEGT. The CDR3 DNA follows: TGTGCCAGCAGCCGTGTCTCAGGGCAGGCAGCCGGGGAGCTGTTTTTT. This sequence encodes CASSRVSGQAAGELFF.

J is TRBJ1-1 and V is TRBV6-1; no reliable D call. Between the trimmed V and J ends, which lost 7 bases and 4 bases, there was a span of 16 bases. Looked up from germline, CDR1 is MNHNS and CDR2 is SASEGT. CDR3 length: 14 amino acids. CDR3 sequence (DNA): TGTGCCAGCAACGCTTTGAACTTGGGCACTGAAGCTTTCTTT. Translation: CASNALNLGTEAFF.

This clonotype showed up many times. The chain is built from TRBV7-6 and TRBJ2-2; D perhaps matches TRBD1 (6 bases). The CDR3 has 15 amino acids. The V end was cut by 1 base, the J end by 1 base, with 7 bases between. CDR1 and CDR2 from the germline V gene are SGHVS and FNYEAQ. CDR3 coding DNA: TGTGCCAGCAGCTTAGAGGGACAGAACACCGGGGAGCTGTTTTTT. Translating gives CASSLEGQNTGELFF. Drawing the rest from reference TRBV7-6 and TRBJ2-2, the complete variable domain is GAGVSQSPRYKVTKRGQDVALRCDPISGHVSLYWYRQALGQGPEFLTYFNYEAQQDKSGLPNDRFSAERPEGSISTLTIQRTEQRDSAMYRCASSLEGQNTGELFFGEGSRLTVL.

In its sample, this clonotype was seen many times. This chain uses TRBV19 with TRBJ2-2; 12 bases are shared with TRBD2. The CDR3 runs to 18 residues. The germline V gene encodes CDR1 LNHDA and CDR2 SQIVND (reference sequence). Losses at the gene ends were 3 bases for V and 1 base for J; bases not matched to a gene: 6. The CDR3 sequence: CASSITSGRTRNTGELFF. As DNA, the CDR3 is TGTGCCAGTAGTATTACTAGCGGGAGGACTCGGAACACCGGGGAGCTGTTTTTT.

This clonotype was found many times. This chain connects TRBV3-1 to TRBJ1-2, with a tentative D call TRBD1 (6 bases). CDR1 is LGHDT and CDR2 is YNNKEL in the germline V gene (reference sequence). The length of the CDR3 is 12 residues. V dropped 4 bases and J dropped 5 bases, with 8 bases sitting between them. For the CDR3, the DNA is TGTGCCAGCAGCCCCGGACAGTATGGCTACACCTTC. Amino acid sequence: CASSPGQYGYTF.

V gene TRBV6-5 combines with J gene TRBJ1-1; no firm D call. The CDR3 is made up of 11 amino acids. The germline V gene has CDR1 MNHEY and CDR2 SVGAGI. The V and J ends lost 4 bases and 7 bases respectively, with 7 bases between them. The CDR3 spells CASSWEDEAFF. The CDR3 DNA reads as TGTGCCAGCAGTTGGGAGGATGAAGCTTTCTTT.

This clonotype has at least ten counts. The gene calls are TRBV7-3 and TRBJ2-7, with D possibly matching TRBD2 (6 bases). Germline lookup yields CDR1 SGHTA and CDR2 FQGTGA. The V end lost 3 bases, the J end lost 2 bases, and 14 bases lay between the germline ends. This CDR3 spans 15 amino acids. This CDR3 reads CASSFRDGGTYEQYF. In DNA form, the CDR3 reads TGTGCCAGCAGCTTTCGGGACGGGGGAACCTACGAGCAGTACTTC.

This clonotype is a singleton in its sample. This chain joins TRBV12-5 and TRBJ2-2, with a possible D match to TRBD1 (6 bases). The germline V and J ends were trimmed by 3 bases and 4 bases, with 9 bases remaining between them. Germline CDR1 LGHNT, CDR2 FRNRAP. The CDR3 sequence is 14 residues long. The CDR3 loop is CASGFQGTTGELFF. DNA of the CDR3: TGTGCTAGTGGTTTCCAGGGGACCACCGGGGAGCTGTTTTTT.

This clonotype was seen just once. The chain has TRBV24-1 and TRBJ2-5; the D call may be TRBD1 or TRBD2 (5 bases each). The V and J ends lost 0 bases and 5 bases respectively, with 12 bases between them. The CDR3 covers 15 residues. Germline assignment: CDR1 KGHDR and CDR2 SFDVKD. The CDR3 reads CATSDLGGSRETQYF. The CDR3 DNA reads TGTGCCACCAGTGATTTGGGGGGTTCACGTGAGACCCAGTACTTC.

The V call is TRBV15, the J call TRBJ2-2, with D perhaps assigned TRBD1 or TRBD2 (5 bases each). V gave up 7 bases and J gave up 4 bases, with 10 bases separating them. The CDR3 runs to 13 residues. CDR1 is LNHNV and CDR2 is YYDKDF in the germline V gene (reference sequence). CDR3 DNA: TGTGCCACCACTCGGGGCTCCACCGGGGAGCTGTTTTTT. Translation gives CATTRGSTGELFF.